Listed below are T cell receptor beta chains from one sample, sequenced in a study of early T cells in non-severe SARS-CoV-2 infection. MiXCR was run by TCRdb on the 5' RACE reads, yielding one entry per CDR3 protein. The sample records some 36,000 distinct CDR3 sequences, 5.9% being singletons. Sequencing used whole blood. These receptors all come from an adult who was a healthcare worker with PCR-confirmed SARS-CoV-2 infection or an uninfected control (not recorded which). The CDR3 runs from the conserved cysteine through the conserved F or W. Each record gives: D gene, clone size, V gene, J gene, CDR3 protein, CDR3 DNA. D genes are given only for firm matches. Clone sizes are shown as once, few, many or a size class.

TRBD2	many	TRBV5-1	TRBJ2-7	CASSSAGGHYEQYF	TGCGCCAGCAGCTCGGCGGGGGGCCACTACGAGCAGTACTTC
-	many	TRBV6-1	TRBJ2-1	CASTLSSSYNEQFF	TGTGCCAGCACCCTTTCTAGCTCCTACAATGAGCAGTTCTTC
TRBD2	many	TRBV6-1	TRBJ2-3	CASIGSGRSGTDTQYF	TGTGCCAGCATAGGTAGCGGGAGGAGTGGCACAGATACGCAGTATTTT
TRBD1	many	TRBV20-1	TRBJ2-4	CSARDNTGGWNIQYF	TGCAGTGCTAGGGATAACACAGGGGGCTGGAACATTCAGTACTTC
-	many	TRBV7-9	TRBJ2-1	CASSLNSPLHEQFF	TGTGCCAGCAGCTTAAACTCCCCCTTGCATGAGCAGTTCTTC
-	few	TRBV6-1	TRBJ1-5	CASRGVRYSNQPQHF	TGTGCCAGCAGGGGGGTTCGGTATAGCAATCAGCCCCAGCATTTT
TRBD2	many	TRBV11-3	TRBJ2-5	CASSLGGSTETQYF	TGTGCCAGCAGCTTAGGCGGGAGCACAGAGACCCAGTACTTC
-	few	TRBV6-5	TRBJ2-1	CASSYSTPGYNEQFF	TGTGCCAGCAGTTACTCGACTCCGGGCTACAATGAGCAGTTCTTC
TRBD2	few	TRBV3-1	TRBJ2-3	CASSQEGLAPITDTQYF	TGTGCCAGCAGCCAAGAAGGACTAGCGCCGATTACAGATACGCAGTATTTT
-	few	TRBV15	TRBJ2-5	CATSRDPGAGKTQYF	TGTGCCACCAGCAGAGATCCGGGAGCAGGGAAGACCCAGTACTTC
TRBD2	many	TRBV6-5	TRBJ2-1	CASSTSFLAAVYNEQFF	TGTGCCAGCAGTACCTCGTTCCTAGCGGCCGTTTACAATGAGCAGTTCTTC
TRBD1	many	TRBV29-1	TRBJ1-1	CSVGDRQLEAFF	TGCAGCGTTGGGGACAGGCAGCTTGAAGCTTTCTTT
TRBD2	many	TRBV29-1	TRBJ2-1	CSFPSGQATWYNEQFF	TGCAGCTTCCCTAGCGGCCAAGCAACTTGGTACAATGAGCAGTTCTTC
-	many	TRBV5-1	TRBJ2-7	CASSRDASSYEQYF	TGCGCCAGCAGCCGGGACGCATCCTCCTACGAGCAGTACTTC